This TCR beta chain was observed in a study of blood T cell repertoires in COVID-19. The CDR3 covers 15 residues. V lost 5 bases to trimming and J lost 7 bases; unmatched junction nucleotides: 8. Germline-derived CDR1 and CDR2 are SGHVS and FQNEAQ. Sequencing used immunoSEQ multiplex PCR; TCRdb keeps in-frame clones, though not all of them. The data contain about 250,000 clones, 88% of them singletons. Cohort assignment relied on participant-reported clinical history. Sample: PBMCs or T cells enriched from blood (not recorded which). The origin of this receptor is a woman in her 50s who had recovered from COVID-19. The V gene is TRBV7-8, the J gene TRBJ2-1, with 10 nucleotides matching TRBD2. The CDR3 sequence is CASSTPGLAFNEQFF. CDR3 nucleotides: TGTGCCAGCAGCACGCCGGGACTAGCGTTTAATGAGCAGTTCTTC.